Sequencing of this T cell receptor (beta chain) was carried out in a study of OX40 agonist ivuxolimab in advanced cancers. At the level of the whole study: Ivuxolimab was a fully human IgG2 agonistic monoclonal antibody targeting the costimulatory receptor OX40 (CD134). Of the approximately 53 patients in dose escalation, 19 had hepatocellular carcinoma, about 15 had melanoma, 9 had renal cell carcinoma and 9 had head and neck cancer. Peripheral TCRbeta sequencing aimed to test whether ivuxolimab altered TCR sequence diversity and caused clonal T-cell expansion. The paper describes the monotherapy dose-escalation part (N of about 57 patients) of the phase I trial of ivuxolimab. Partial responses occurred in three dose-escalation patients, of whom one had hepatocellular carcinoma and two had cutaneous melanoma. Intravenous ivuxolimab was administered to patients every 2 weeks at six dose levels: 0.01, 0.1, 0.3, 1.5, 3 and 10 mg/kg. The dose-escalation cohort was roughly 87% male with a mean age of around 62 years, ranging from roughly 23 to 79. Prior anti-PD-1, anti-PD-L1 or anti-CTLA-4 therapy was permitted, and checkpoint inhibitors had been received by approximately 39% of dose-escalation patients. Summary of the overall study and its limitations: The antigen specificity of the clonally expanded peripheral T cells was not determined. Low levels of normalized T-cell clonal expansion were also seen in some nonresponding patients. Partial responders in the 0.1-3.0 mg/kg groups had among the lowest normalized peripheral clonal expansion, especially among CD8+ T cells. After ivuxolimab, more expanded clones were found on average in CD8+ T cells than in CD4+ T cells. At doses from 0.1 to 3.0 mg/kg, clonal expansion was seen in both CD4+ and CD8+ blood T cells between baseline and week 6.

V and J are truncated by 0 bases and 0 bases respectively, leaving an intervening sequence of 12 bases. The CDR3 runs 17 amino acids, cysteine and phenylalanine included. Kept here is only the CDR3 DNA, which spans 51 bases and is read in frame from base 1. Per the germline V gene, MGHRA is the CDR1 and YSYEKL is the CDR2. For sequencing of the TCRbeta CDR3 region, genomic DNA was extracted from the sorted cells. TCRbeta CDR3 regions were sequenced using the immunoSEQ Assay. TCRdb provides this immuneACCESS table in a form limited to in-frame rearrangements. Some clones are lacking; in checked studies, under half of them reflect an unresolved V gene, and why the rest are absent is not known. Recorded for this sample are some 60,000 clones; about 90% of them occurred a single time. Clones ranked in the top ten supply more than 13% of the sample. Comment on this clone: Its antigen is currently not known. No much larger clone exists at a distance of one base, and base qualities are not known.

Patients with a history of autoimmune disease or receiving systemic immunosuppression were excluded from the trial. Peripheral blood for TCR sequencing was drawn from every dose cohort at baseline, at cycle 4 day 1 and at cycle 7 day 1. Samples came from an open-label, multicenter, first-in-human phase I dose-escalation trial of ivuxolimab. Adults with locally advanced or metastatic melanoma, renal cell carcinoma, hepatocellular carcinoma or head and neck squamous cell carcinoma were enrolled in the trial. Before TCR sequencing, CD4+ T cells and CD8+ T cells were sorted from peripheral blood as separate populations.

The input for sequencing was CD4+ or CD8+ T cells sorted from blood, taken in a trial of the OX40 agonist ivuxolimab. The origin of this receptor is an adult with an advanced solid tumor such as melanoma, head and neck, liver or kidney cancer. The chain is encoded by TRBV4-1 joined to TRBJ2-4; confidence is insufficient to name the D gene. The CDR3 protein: CASSQEPGLLAKNIQYF. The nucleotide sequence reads TGCGCCAGCAGCCAAGAACCGGGCCTACTAGCCAAAAACATTCAGTACTTC.